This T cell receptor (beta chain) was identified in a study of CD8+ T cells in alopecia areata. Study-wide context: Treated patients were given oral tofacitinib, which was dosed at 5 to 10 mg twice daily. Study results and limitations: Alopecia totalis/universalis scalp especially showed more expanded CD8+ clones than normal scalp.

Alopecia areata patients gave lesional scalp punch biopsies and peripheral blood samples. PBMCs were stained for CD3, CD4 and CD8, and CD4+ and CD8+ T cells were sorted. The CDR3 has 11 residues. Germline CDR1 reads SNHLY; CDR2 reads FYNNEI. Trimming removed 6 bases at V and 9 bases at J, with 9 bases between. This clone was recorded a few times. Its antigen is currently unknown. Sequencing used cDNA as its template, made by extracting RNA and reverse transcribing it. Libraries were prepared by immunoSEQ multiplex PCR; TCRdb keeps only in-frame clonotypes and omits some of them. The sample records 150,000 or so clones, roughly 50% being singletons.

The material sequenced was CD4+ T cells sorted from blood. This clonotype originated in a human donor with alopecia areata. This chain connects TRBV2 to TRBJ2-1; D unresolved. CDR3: CASRSEVEQFF. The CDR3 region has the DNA TGTGCCAGCAGGTCCGAAGTTGAGCAGTTCTTC.